The 16 T cell receptor beta chains below were found in one sample sequenced in a study of cytomegalovirus exposure and HLA in healthy donors. In the PCR, 60 Vbeta and 13 Jbeta primers were used. Only in-frame clones appear in the TCRdb table, and some are missing; sequencing was by immunoSEQ multiplex PCR. The sample includes around 37,000 clones, 82% of them seen just once. Source material: PBMCs. These receptors all stem from a woman younger than 30 in good health and CMV-seropositive.

V and J are TRBV6-5 and TRBJ1-1; D might be TRBD1 (6 bases). The CDR3 has 16 amino acids. V lost 3 bases and J 2 bases, leaving 16 bases between the germline ends. Germline CDR1 and CDR2: MNHEY and SVGAGI. The DNA for the CDR3 is TGTGCCAGCAGTTATCTGGCAGGGGTCCGAAACACTGAAGCTTTCTTT. This sequence encodes CASSYLAGVRNTEAFF.

V usage is TRBV7-9 and J usage is TRBJ2-5; 10 bases map to TRBD2. V lost 4 bases, J lost 4 bases, and 9 bases stayed unmatched. Germline V CDR1 and CDR2: SEHNR, FQNEAQ (reference sequence). The CDR3 has 16 residues. CDR3 in DNA: TGTGCCAGCAGCTCGGGACTAGCGAGAGGGGGAGAGACCCAGTACTTC. Protein: CASSSGLARGGETQYF.

J is TRBJ2-7 and V is TRBV18; 7 nucleotides match TRBD2. J was trimmed by 0 bases and V by 3 bases; bases with no gene match: 20. The CDR3 extends over 20 amino acids. Germline assignment: CDR1 KGHSH and CDR2 LQKENI. The CDR3 loop is CASSPNTGGSFDLGSYEQYF. The CDR3 DNA follows: TGTGCCAGCTCACCGAATACGGGCGGGAGCTTCGACTTGGGCTCCTACGAGCAGTACTTC.

The chain recombines TRBV5-1 with TRBJ2-5; TRBD2 matches at 14 bases. The CDR3 is 18 residues long. Germline V gene data show CDR1 as SGHRS and CDR2 as YFSETQ. V gave up 1 base and J gave up 2 bases; unmatched junction bases: 7. The CDR3 DNA is TGCGCCAGCAGCTTGAAGACTAGCGGGGGGGAGACGCAAGAGACCCAGTACTTC. Residues: CASSLKTSGGETQETQYF.

The chain carries TRBV2 and TRBJ2-1; 7 nucleotides line up with TRBD2. Germline V lookup: CDR1 SNHLY, CDR2 FYNNEI. The CDR3 covers 15 residues. Losses at the gene ends were 6 bases for V and 5 bases for J; bases not matched to a gene: 10. CDR3 loop: CASREGLSPDNEQFF. As DNA, the CDR3 is TGTGCCAGCAGGGAGGGACTAAGCCCGGACAATGAGCAGTTCTTC.

The chain carries TRBV19 and TRBJ1-5, with D possibly matching TRBD1 (6 bases). Trimming shortened V by 5 bases and J by 7 bases, and 18 bases separated the two germline ends. The CDR3 loop spans 15 amino acids. Per the germline V gene, CDR1 is LNHDA and CDR2 is SQIVND (reference sequence). In DNA form, the CDR3 reads TGTGCCAGTAGTGACACAGGGTTCGAAATCCAGCCCCAGCATTTT. Residues: CASSDTGFEIQPQHF.

The chain uses TRBV6-7 and TRBJ2-3; D is unresolved. TRBV6-7 is reported as an ORF; its role is uncertain. The CDR3 consists of 14 residues. Trimming shortened V by 0 bases and J by 8 bases, and 12 bases separated the two germline ends. The CDR3 is CASSYSKSSLTQYF. CDR3 DNA: TGTGCCAGCAGTTACTCGAAATCTAGTCTTACGCAGTATTTT.

The gene calls are TRBV9 and TRBJ2-3, with D tentatively TRBD2 (7 bases). V lost 6 bases and J 4 bases, leaving 15 bases between the germline ends. Germline V gene sequence: CDR1 SGDLS, CDR2 YYNGEE. The CDR3 runs 14 residues. CDR3 loop: CASTLGGRADTQYF. CDR3 sequence (DNA): TGTGCCAGCACCTTAGGGGGGAGGGCAGATACGCAGTATTTT.

The J gene is TRBJ2-3, the V gene TRBV4-3; TRBD2 agrees at 11 bases. This CDR3 is built from 20 residues. CDR1 LGHNA and CDR2 YSLEER come from the germline V gene. Losses at the gene ends were 0 bases for V and 0 bases for J; bases not matched to a gene: 11. CDR3 DNA sequence: TGCGCCAGCAGCCAAGATCCCTATAGCGGGGGGGTTACTAGCACAGATACGCAGTATTTT. It codes for CASSQDPYSGGVTSTDTQYF.

The genes are TRBV2 and TRBJ1-1, with D unclear. CDR3 length: 14 amino acids. Germline V gene sequence: CDR1 SNHLY, CDR2 FYNNEI. V lost 7 bases to trimming and J lost 0 bases, with 12 bases between them. CDR3 amino acids: CASTNLLMNTEAFF. CDR3 bases: TGTGCCAGCACGAACCTATTAATGAACACTGAAGCTTTCTTT.

The chain is built from TRBV10-1 and TRBJ2-7; no clear D. The CDR3 is made up of 13 amino acids. CDR1 and CDR2 (germline): WNHNN, SYGVQD (reference sequence). V lost 8 bases and J lost 4, with 15 bases in between. This chain's CDR3 is CASRVVFSYEQYF. The CDR3, as DNA: TGCGCCAGCCGGGTGGTTTTTTCGTACGAGCAGTACTTC.

The chain has TRBV28 and TRBJ2-1; 7 bases are shared with TRBD2. Germline V CDR1 and CDR2: MDHEN, SYDVKM. The CDR3 is 13 residues long. The junction had 8 bases not matched to a gene; V was cut back by 8 bases and J by 7 bases. The CDR3 DNA reads TGTGCCAGCCATACGGGAGGAGGAAATGAGCAGTTCTTC. Translating it yields CASHTGGGNEQFF. Full variable domain (remainder filled in from reference TRBV28 and TRBJ2-1): DVKVTQSSRYLVKRTGEKVFLECVQDMDHENMFWYRQDPGLGLRLIYFSYDVKMKEKGDIPEGYSVSREKKERFSLILESASTNQTSMYLCASHTGGGNEQFFGPGTRLTVL.

This clone was detected once. The gene calls are TRBV7-6 and TRBJ2-2, with 8 bases that match TRBD2. The CDR3 sequence is 16 residues long. V shed 6 bases, J shed 5 bases, and the junction held 11 bases outside the gene matches. CDR1 SGHVS and CDR2 FNYEAQ come from the germline V gene. The CDR3 DNA is TGTGCCAGCAGGGCGTACGGGACTAGTGGAACCGGGGAGCTGTTTTTT. Translation: CASRAYGTSGTGELFF.

The chain has TRBV28 and TRBJ2-5; TRBD1 aligns across 7 bases. CDR1 and CDR2 (germline): MDHEN, SYDVKM. J lost 2 bases, V lost 4 bases, and 4 bases had no gene match. This CDR3 has 14 amino acids. The CDR3 DNA is TGTGCCAGCAGTTGGGGGACAGCACAAGAGACCCAGTACTTC. Its protein product is CASSWGTAQETQYF. Using reference TRBV28 and TRBJ2-5 for the parts outside the CDR3, the full variable domain is DVKVTQSSRYLVKRTGEKVFLECVQDMDHENMFWYRQDPGLGLRLIYFSYDVKMKEKGDIPEGYSVSREKKERFSLILESASTNQTSMYLCASSWGTAQETQYFGPGTRLLVL.

This clone was seen just once. V is TRBV5-8 and J is TRBJ1-5; 7 bases match TRBD1. J gave up 3 bases and V 2 bases, and 8 bases lay outside the gene matches. Germline assignment: CDR1 SGHTS and CDR2 YDEGEE. The CDR3 is made up of 16 amino acids. The CDR3 spells CASSFSKTGYNQPQHF. CDR3 DNA sequence: TGTGCCAGCAGCTTCTCCAAGACAGGGTACAATCAGCCCCAGCATTTT.

The CDR3 DNA is TGTGCCAGCAGCCCCCCCTCAGGCTACGAGCAGTACTTC. Its protein product is CASSPPSGYEQYF. The gene calls are TRBV7-6 and TRBJ2-7, with D unresolved. Germline lookup yields CDR1 SGHVS and CDR2 FNYEAQ. CDR3 length: 13 residues. V dropped 5 bases and J dropped 3 bases, with 11 bases sitting between them.